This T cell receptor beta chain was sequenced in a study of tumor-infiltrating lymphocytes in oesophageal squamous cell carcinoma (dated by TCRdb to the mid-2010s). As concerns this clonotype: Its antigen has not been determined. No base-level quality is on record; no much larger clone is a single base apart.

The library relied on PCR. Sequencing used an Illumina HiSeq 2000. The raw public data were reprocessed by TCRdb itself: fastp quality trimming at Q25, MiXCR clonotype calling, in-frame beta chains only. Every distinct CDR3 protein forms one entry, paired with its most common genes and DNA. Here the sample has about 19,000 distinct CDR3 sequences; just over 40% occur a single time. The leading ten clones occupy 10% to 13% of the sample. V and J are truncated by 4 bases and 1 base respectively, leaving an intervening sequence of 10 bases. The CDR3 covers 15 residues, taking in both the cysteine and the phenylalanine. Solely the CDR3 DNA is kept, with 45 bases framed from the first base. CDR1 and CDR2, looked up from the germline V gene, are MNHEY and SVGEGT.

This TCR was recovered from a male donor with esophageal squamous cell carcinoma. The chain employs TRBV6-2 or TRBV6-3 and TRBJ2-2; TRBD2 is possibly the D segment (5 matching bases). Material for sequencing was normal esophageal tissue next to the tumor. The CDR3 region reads CASSSQRVNTGELFF. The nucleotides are TGTGCCAGCAGTTCCCAGAGGGTGAACACCGGGGAGCTGTTTTTT.